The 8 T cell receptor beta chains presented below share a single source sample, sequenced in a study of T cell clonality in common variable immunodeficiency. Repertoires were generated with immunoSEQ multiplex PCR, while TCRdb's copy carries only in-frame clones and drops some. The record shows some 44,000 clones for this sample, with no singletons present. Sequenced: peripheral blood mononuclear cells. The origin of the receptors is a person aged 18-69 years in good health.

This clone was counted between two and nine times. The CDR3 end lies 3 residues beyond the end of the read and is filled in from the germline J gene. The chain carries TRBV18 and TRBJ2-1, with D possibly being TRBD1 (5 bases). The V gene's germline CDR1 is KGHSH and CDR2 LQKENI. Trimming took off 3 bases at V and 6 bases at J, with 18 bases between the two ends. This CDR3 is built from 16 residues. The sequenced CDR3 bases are TGTGCCAGCTCACCGAAGAAGGGGCAGTCAGGCAATGAG. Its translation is CASSPKKGQSGNE. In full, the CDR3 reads CASSPKKGQSGNEQFF.

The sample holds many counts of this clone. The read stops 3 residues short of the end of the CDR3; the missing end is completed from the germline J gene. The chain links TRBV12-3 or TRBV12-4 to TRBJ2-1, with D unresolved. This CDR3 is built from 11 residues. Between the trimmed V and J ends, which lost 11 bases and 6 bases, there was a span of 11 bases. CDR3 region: CAHTIPNEQFF. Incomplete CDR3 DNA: TGTGCCCACACTATCCCCAATGAG.

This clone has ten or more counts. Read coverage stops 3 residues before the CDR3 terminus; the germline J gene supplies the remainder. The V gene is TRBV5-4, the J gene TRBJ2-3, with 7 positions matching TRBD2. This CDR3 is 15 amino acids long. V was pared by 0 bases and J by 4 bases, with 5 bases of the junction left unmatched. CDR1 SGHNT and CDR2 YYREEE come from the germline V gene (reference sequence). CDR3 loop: CASSLAKRGADTQYF. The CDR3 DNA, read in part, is TGTGCCAGCAGCTTGGCCAAGCGGGGAGCAGATACG.

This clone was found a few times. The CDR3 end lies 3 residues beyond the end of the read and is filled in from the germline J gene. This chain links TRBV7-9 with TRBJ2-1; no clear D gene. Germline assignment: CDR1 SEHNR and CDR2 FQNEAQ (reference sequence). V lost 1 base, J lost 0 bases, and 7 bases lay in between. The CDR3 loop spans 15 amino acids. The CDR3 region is CASSLESVSYNEQFF. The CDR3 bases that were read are TGTGCCAGCAGCTTAGAGTCGGTCTCCTACAATGAG.

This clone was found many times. The CDR3 reads CASRSPGGTYEQYF. CDR3 DNA, as far as it was read: TGTGCCAGCAGATCTCCAGGGGGGACCTACGAG. The gene calls are TRBV28 and TRBJ2-7; TRBD1 is a possible D gene (7 bases). The sequenced fragment ends 3 residues before the CDR3 boundary, so the rest is inferred from the germline J gene. The CDR3 extends over 14 amino acids. Germline V gene sequence: CDR1 MDHEN, CDR2 SYDVKM. Trimming took off 6 bases at V and 2 bases at J, with 14 bases between the two ends. Supplemented by reference TRBV28 and TRBJ2-7, the full variable domain reads DVKVTQSSRYLVKRTGEKVFLECVQDMDHENMFWYRQDPGLGLRLIYFSYDVKMKEKGDIPEGYSVSREKKERFSLILESASTNQTSMYLCASRSPGGTYEQYFGPGTRLTVT.

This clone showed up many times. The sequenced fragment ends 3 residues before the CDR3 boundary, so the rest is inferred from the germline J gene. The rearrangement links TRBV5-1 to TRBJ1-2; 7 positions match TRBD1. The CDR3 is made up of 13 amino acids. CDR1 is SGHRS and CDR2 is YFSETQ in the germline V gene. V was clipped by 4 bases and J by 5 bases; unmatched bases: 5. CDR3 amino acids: CASSLDRDYGYTF. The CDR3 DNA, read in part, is TGCGCCAGCAGCCTCGACAGGGATTATGGC.

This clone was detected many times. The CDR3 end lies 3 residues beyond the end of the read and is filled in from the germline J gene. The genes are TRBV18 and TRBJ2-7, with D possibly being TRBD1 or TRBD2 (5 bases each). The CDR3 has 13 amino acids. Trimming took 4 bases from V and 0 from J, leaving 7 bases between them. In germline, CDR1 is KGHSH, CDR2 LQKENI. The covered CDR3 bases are TGTGCCAGCTCACGAGGGGACTCCTACGAG. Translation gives CASSRGDSYE. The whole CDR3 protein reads CASSRGDSYEQYF.

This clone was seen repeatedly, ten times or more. CDR3 protein: CASSFTGQGTDTQYF. CDR3 DNA, as far as it was read: TGCGCCAGCAGCTTCACAGGGCAGGGCACAGATACG. This rearrangement joins TRBV5-1 to TRBJ2-3; weak D call: TRBD1 (6 bases). The read falls 3 residues short of the CDR3 end, and the missing part is taken from the germline J gene. V was cut by 2 bases and J by 1 base, with 11 bases left in between. CDR3 size: 15 residues. Germline assignment: CDR1 SGHRS and CDR2 YFSETQ.